A single sample gave rise to the 8 T cell receptor beta chains below, sequenced in a study of T cell clonality in common variable immunodeficiency (dated by TCRdb to between 2014 and 2017). Library creation used the immunoSEQ multiplex PCR assay. In its TCRdb copy, this immuneACCESS table keeps in-frame sequences only and misses some clones. Where compared with another copy, unresolved V genes explain less than half of these, and the others have no known cause. In this sample the table shows 40,000 or so clones, and no singletons are among them. The top ten clones comprise approximately 3.6% of the sample. Sample: peripheral blood mononuclear cells. The receptors were gathered from a person aged 18-70 years in good health.

Worth noting for this clone: With the read ending 3 residues before the CDR3 end, the germline J gene is used to fill in that end. The rearrangement links TRBV18 to TRBJ1-2; the match to TRBD1 covers 8 bases. The CDR3 has 14 residues. With V trimmed by 5 bases and J by 5 bases, 7 bases remained unmatched. CDR1 is KGHSH and CDR2 is LQKENI in the germline V gene. CDR3 residues: CASSLDRDVYGYTF. The sequenced CDR3 bases are TGTGCCAGCTCATTGGACAGGGACGTTTATGGC. Filled out from reference TRBV18 and TRBJ1-2, the complete variable domain reads NAGVMQNPRHLVRRRGQEARLRCSPMKGHSHVYWYRQLPEEGLKFMVYLQKENIIDESGMPKERFSAEFPKEGPSILRIQQVVRGDSAAYFCASSLDRDVYGYTFGSGTRLTVV.

In its sample, this clone was seen many times. From the germline J gene comes the end of the CDR3, since the read stops 3 residues before it. The chain is built from TRBV19 and TRBJ1-4, with 7 bases that match TRBD1. CDR1 and CDR2 (germline): LNHDA, SQIVND (reference sequence). The CDR3 is 15 residues long. V lost 6 bases, J lost 4 bases, and 8 bases stayed unmatched. Partial CDR3 DNA: TGTGCCAGTAGCTCCTTGGACAGGCTTAATGAAAAA. It is translated as CASSSLDRLNEK. The full-length CDR3 reads as CASSSLDRLNEKLFF.

On this clone: The CDR3 is cut off 3 residues early in the read; its end comes from the germline J gene. This sequence joins TRBV7-6 and TRBJ2-1, with D possibly matching TRBD1 (7 bases). V was trimmed by 5 bases and J by 4 bases, leaving 18 bases between them. This CDR3 has 16 amino acids. The V gene's germline CDR1 is SGHVS and CDR2 FNYEAQ. The DNA read from the CDR3 is TGTGCCAGCAGCCCCCTAGACGGGGGACAGTACAATGAG. Encoded protein: CASSPLDGGQYNE. The entire CDR3 protein reads CASSPLDGGQYNEQFF.

The table lists this clone with many counts. The CDR3 end lies 3 residues beyond the end of the read and is filled in from the germline J gene. The J gene is TRBJ2-2, the V gene TRBV5-1; possible D gene TRBD2, 5 bases. Germline-derived CDR1 and CDR2 are SGHRS and YFSETQ. The CDR3 runs 16 residues. V dropped 0 bases and J dropped 0 bases, with 9 bases sitting between them. CDR3 in amino acids: CASSLGRLTNTGELFF. The DNA read from the CDR3 is TGCGCCAGCAGCTTGGGCAGACTAACGAACACCGGGGAG.

This clone appeared many times. At one boundary the junction diverges from the germline segment, which might be a read error. Read coverage stops 3 residues before the CDR3 terminus; the germline J gene supplies the remainder. The chain combines TRBV5-4 with TRBJ1-1; D is unresolved. The germline V gene has CDR1 SGHNT and CDR2 YYREEE (reference sequence). This CDR3 region has 15 residues. CDR3 amino acids: CASTLEVPGNTEAFF. CDR3 DNA, as far as it was read: TGTGCCAGCACCTTGGAGGTACCGGGGAACACTGAA. Full variable domain (missing parts from reference TRBV5-4 and TRBJ1-1): ETGVTQSPTHLIKTRGQQVTLRCSSQSGHNTVSWYQQALGQGPQFIFQYYREEENGRGNFPPRFSGLQFPNYSSELNVNALELDDSALYLCASTLEVPGNTEAFFGQGTRLTVV.

This clone occurred many times. From the germline J gene comes the end of the CDR3, since the read stops 3 residues before it. The chain employs TRBV2 and TRBJ1-2; 9 bases match TRBD1. Germline CDR1 and CDR2: SNHLY and FYNNEI. With 2 bases clipped from V and 4 bases from J, the junction kept 5 bases outside the gene matches. This CDR3 contains 15 residues. CDR3 protein: CASSERTGGAYGYTF. The DNA read from the CDR3 is TGTGCCAGCAGTGAAAGAACAGGGGGCGCCTATGGC. The complete variable domain, with remaining parts taken from reference TRBV2 and TRBJ1-2, reads EPEVTQTPSHQVTQMGQEVILRCVPISNHLYFYWYRQILGQKVEFLVSFYNNEISEKSEIFDDQFSVERPDGSNFTLKIRSTKLEDSAMYFCASSERTGGAYGYTFGSGTRLTVV.

This clone was seen a few times. The CDR3 here is CSARDPPHRVVTGNTIYF. The CDR3 bases that were read are TGCAGTGCTAGAGATCCGCCTCATAGGGTCGTGACTGGAAACACC. The chain has TRBV20-1 and TRBJ1-3; D is uncertain. The read ends 3 residues early relative to the CDR3; the germline J gene fills the gap. The CDR3 consists of 18 residues. CDR1 and CDR2 from the germline V gene are DFQATT and SNEGSKA (reference sequence). The ends were cut back, 0 bases at V and 2 bases at J, with 20 bases in the middle.

Regarding this clone: A read error may produce the germline difference seen at one junction end. Read sequence stops 3 residues before the CDR3 end, and the germline J gene provides the missing end. The chain couples TRBV7-7 to TRBJ2-1, with 12 bases aligning to TRBD2. The CDR3 is made up of 16 amino acids. Germline lookup yields CDR1 SSHAT and CDR2 FNYEAQ (reference sequence). CDR3 residues: CASSADLAGGRNEQFF. CDR3 DNA (partial): TGTGCTAGCAGCGCTGACCTAGCGGGGGGGCGGAATGAG.